Listed below are T cell receptor beta chains from one sample, sequenced in a study of blood T cell repertoires in COVID-19. Some clones are missing from TCRdb's copy, which holds only in-frame ones; the method was immunoSEQ multiplex PCR. Here the sample spans approximately 97,000 clones, roughly 92% being singletons. The specimen was peripheral blood. These receptors were obtained from a woman aged 50 to 60 with COVID-19, enrolled during active disease. CDR3s include the opening cysteine and the closing phenylalanine or tryptophan. A D gene is named only where the DNA matches it firmly. Clone size is not always given. Where it is, it says once, few, many or a class for expanded clones.

v_call	d_call	j_call	clone_size	cdr3_nt	cdr3_aa
TRBV4-1	.	TRBJ1-4	.	TGCGCCAGCAGCCACCCTAACAGAGGGGGTGAAAAACTGTTTTTT	CASSHPNRGGEKLFF
TRBV6-2/TRBV6-3	.	TRBJ1-2	.	TGTGCCAGCAGTTATACCGTGGAGTGGCGGGGCTACACCTTC	CASSYTVEWRGYTF
TRBV12-5	.	TRBJ2-4	.	TGTGCTAGTGGTTTGGGAACAGGATCTCTACAAAACATTCAGTACTTC	CASGLGTGSLQNIQYF
TRBV10-1	.	TRBJ2-1	.	TGCGCCAGCAGTGAGTCAGGGGGGGGGATCGATGAGCAGTTCTTC	CASSESGGGIDEQFF
TRBV19	.	TRBJ1-5	.	TGTGCCAGTAGTATGCAGCGGGGACAGCCCCAGCATTTT	CASSMQRGQPQHF
TRBV10-2	.	TRBJ1-6	.	TGCGCCAGCAGTGAGAGGAGGAGCTCCTATAATTCACCCCTCCACTTT	CASSERRSSYNSPLHF
TRBV2	.	TRBJ1-3	.	TGTGCCAGCAGTGTAGATTACTCTGGAAACACCATATATTTT	CASSVDYSGNTIYF
TRBV7-6	.	TRBJ1-1	.	TGTGCCAGCAGCTTAGGGGACACCCCAGGTCACACTGAAGCTTTCTTT	CASSLGDTPGHTEAFF
TRBV20-1	.	TRBJ1-2	.	TGCAGTGCCGTTTTCCTTTTGGGCTACACCTTC	CSAVFLLGYTF
TRBV30	TRBD1	TRBJ1-1	.	TGTGCCTGTGGACAGGGAAACACTGAAGCTTTCTTT	CACGQGNTEAFF
TRBV12-1	.	TRBJ2-7	.	TGTGCCAGCAGCTTTGCAGGAGAAACGGGCGAGCAGTACTTC	CASSFAGETGEQYF
TRBV5-1	TRBD1	TRBJ1-1	.	TGCGCCAGCAGATACGATCCACAGGGGTGGGCTGAAGCTTTCTTT	CASRYDPQGWAEAFF
TRBV5-1	.	TRBJ2-3	.	TGCGCCAGCAGCCCTACAGGGCCAGATACGCAGTATTTT	CASSPTGPDTQYF
TRBV10-3	.	TRBJ1-5	few	TGTGCCATCAGTGATGTGGCGGATTATAGCAATCAGCCCCAGCATTTT	CAISDVADYSNQPQHF
TRBV9	.	TRBJ1-1	.	TGTGCCAGCAGCTCAGCTAAGCGAAATGAAGCTTTCTTT	CASSSAKRNEAFF
TRBV13	TRBD2	TRBJ2-1	.	TGTGCCACCCTCATAAGCGGGGGGCCCCCCAATGAGCAGTTCTTC	CATLISGGPPNEQFF
TRBV18	.	TRBJ1-1	.	TGTGCCAGCTCACCAGGGGGCGCGAGCACTGAAGCTTTCTTT	CASSPGGASTEAFF
TRBV12-5	.	TRBJ2-1	once	TGTGCTAGTGGCCTGTCAGGGCCCAACTACAATGAGCAGTTCTTC	CASGLSGPNYNEQFF
TRBV6-1	TRBD1	TRBJ1-2	.	TGTGCCAGCAGTGTCATAATGAGCGGACAGGGAGGTGGCTATGGCTACACCTTC	CASSVIMSGQGGGYGYTF
TRBV5-4	.	TRBJ2-1	.	TGTGCCAGCAGCTCCACTGCTGGAGGGACCTCCTACAATGAGCAGTTCTTC	CASSSTAGGTSYNEQFF
TRBV19	TRBD1	TRBJ1-1	few	TGTGCCACCGCCACACAGGGGGCGAACACTGAAGCTTTCTTT	CATATQGANTEAFF
TRBV19	TRBD1	TRBJ2-3	.	TGTGCCAGTAGTACCCCCTGGACAGGGGGCTGGACAGATACGCAGTATTTT	CASSTPWTGGWTDTQYF